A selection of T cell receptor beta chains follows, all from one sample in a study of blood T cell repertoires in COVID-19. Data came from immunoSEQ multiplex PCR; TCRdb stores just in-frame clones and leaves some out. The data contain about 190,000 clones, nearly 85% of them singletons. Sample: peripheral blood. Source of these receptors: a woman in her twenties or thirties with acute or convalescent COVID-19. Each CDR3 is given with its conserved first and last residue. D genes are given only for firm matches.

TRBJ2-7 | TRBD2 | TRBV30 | CAWSGGLAGPQSSYEQYF
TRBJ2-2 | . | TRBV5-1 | CASSLVGGTGELFF
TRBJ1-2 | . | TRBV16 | CASSPPYGYTF
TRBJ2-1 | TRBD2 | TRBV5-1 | CASSPGGPIPEQFF
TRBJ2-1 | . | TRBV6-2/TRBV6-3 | CASSWVTGDYNEQFF
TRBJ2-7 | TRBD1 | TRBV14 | CASSPGTGSYEQYF
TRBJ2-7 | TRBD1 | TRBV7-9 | CASSPGQIYEQYF
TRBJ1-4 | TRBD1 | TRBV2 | CASSDRGTGNEKLFF
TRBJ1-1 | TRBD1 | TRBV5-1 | CASSPDRGLAYTEAFF
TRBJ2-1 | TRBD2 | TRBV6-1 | CASSALSGSVAGHEQFF
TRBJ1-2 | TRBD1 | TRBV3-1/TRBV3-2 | CASSPVGTGLYGYTF
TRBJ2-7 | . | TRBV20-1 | CSARDPREQYF
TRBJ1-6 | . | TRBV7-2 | CASSSPGLTSPLHF
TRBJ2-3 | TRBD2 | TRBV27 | CASSPRTRSMDTQYF
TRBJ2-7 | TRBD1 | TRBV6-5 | CASNAPGQGAREQYF
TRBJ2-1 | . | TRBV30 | CAWSPPYVPYNEQFF
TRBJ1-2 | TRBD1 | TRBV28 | CASSSRQGPKVGYTF
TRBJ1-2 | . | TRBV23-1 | CASSLDLGCQGKYGYTF
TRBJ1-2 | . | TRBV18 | CASSPQGLGGYTF
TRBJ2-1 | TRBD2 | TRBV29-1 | CSVTRGGRAINEQFF
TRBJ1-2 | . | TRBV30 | CAWSVRQGGTGGYTF
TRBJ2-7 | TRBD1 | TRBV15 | CATSRDRGPYEQYF
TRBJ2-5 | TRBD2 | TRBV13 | CASSLRSSGSPLEETQYF
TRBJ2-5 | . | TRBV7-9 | CASSLGVGGETQYF
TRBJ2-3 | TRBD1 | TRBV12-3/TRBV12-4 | CASSHRQGTQYF
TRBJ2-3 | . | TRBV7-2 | CASSLGLDRRGAADTQYF
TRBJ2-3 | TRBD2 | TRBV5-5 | CASRPPSGGNTDTQYF
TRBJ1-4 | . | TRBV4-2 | CASSQGGVTVNEKLFF
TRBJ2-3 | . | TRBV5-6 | CASSLGESNTQYF
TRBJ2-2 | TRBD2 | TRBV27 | CASSSGTRHTGELFF
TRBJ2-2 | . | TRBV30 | CAWFRAGERHTGELFF
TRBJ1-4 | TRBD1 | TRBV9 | CASSVAEGGTAGEKLFF
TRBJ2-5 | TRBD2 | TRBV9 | CASSVAMAGLAGGPYETQYF
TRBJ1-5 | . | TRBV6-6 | CASSANRVNQPQHF
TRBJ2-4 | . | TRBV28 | CASSLTTGGADIQYF
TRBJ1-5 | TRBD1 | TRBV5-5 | CASSEGQVLGNGNQPQHF
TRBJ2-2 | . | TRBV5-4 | CASSLGGTRNTGELFF
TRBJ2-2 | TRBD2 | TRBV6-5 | CASSYLAGVGTGELFF
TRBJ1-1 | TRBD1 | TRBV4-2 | CASSQDGTALDTEAFF
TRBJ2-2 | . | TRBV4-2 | CASSQGAITGELFF
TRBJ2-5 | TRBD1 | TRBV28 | CASSATTGWETQYF
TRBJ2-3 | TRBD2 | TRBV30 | CAWSGRPGGSTDTQYF
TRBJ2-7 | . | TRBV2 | CASSDAGIGRWQYF
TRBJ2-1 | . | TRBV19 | CASRAALYNEQFF
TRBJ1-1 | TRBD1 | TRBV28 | CASITYRDRGSDWGAFF
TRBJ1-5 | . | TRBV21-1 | CASSKPTPGQEGYSNQPQHF
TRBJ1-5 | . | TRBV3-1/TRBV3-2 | CASSQGGTQPQHF
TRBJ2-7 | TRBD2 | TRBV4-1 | CASRLMTSDYEQYF
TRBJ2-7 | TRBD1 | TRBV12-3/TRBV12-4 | CASSLSGQLSF
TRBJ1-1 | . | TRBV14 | CASSQDLVTPGTEAFF
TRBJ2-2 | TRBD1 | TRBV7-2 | CASSSGQGDTGELFF
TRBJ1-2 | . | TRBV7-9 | CASSLPGPNYGYTF
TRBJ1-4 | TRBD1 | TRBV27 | CASSFAAGGSEKLFF
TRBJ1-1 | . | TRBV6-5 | CAIAWAPNTEAFF
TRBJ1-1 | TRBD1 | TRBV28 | CASSSPGTGGEGEAFF
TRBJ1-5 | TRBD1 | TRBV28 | CASSSYRGSGQPQHF
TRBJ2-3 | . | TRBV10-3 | CAIRQLGDTQYF
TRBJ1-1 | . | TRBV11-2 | CASSAQGGTEAFF
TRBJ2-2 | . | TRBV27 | CASRTRGTGELFF
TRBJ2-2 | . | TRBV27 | CASWTANTGELFF